This T cell receptor (beta chain) was recovered during a study of blood T cell repertoires in COVID-19. Study-wide background: Acute and convalescent COVID-19 specimens originated in the United States, Italy and Spain. In each case, the material was cDNA or gDNA derived from T cells, B-cell-depleted T cells, or PBMCs.

In the original processing: For nucleated cells, counts were estimated from reference gene primer amplification. TCRdb's copy holds only in-frame clones and misses some; the assay was immunoSEQ multiplex PCR. That table supplies the V and J calls and clone size; D and trimming were determined from the DNA. Of some 130,000 clones detected, around 88% appear once; the ten largest clones hold around 20%. The ends lost 1 base at V and 5 bases at J; junction bases unmatched: 6. This CDR3 spans 16 amino acids. In germline, CDR1 is SGHTA, CDR2 FQGNSA. This chain joins TRBV7-2 and TRBJ2-1; 9 bases fit TRBD2. The origin of this receptor is a woman aged 50 to 65 who had recovered from COVID-19. Sequenced material: peripheral blood. The DNA of the CDR3 is TGTGCCAGCAGCTTAGTTATGACTAGCGGTAACAATGAGCAGTTCTTC. Translation: CASSLVMTSGNNEQFF.